Listed here are 20 T cell receptor beta chains from one sample, sequenced in a study of T cells in Graves' hyperthyroidism and ophthalmopathy (dated by TCRdb to between 2019 and 2020). To prepare the library, multiplex PCR was applied. Instrument used: Illumina HiSeq 2000. The TCR beta CDR3 regions were amplified from the RNA transcripts. For the first round of RT-PCR on the TCR CDR3, the HTBI primer set was used together with the Qiagen OneStep RT-PCR kit. TCRdb handled the public reads itself, with Q25 trimming in fastp and clone calling in MiXCR, and kept productive beta chains. When rows share a CDR3 protein, they turn into one entry using the most common DNA and genes. This sample has under 350,000 distinct CDR3 sequences in its table, and less than 30% of those were observed once. The top ten constitute more than 25% of the sample. The specimen was blood. The receptor set was obtained from a man aged 35-49 years with Graves' hyperthyroidism that later progressed to Graves' ophthalmopathy.

The V gene is TRBV12-3 or TRBV12-4, the J gene TRBJ1-1, with D unclear. The CDR3 consists of 14 residues. Trimming removed 2 bases at V and 5 bases at J, with 12 bases between. The CDR3 sequence is CASSLNTRRTEAFF. The CDR3 DNA is TGTGCCAGCAGTTTAAACACCCGCCGAACTGAAGCTTTCTTT.

The chain is built from TRBV6-1 and TRBJ1-5; 12 bases match TRBD1. Germline V gene lookup returns CDR1 MNHNS and CDR2 SASEGT. Losses at the gene ends were 6 bases for V and 14 bases for J; bases not matched to a gene: 8. The CDR3 consists of 13 residues. In DNA form, the CDR3 reads TGTGCCAGCAGGACGGGACAGGGGGCGCCTGAGCATTTT. The encoded protein is CASRTGQGAPEHF.

V gene TRBV6-1 combines with J gene TRBJ1-5; no definite D call. The CDR3 totals 13 residues. The germline V gene has CDR1 MNHNS and CDR2 SASEGT. V was shortened by 0 bases and J by 6 bases, with 6 bases between the two germline ends. This CDR3 reads CASSEALRQPQHF. DNA for the CDR3: TGTGCCAGCAGTGAAGCGCTTCGTCAGCCCCAGCATTTT.

This clonotype was detected ten times or more. The rearrangement joins TRBV19 to TRBJ1-1, with 9 bases aligning to TRBD1. This CDR3 spans 14 amino acids. From germline, CDR1 is LNHDA and CDR2 SQIVND (reference sequence). V gave up 7 bases and J gave up 4 bases; unmatched junction bases: 7. The CDR3 coding sequence is TGTGCCAGTATTCCGGGACAGGGAAGCACTGAAGCTTTCTTT. It encodes CASIPGQGSTEAFF.

This chain uses TRBV4-3 with TRBJ2-5; 11 nucleotides agree with TRBD1. After removal of 0 bases from V and 6 bases from J, the junction contained 3 bases not matched to a gene. This CDR3 is built from 15 residues. Germline V CDR1 and CDR2: LGHNA, YSLEER. DNA for the CDR3: TGCGCCAGCAGCCAAGACGGGACAGGGGGAAAGACCCAGTACTTC. Its protein is CASSQDGTGGKTQYF.

This clonotype was detected once. The rearrangement uses TRBV28 and TRBJ2-5; no clear D. CDR3 length equals 12 residues. Looked up from germline, CDR1 is MDHEN and CDR2 is SYDVKM. With 8 bases removed from V and 5 bases from J, the gap between germline ends came to 12 bases. CDR3 amino acids: CASENSGETQYF. CDR3 nucleotides: TGTGCCAGCGAGAACTCCGGGGAGACCCAGTACTTC.

In this sample, this clonotype turned up many times. The V gene is TRBV27, the J gene TRBJ2-3, with D maybe TRBD1 (5 bases). The CDR3 consists of 13 residues. The ends were cut back, 6 bases at V and 2 bases at J, with 9 bases in the middle. Germline V gene sequence: CDR1 MNHEY, CDR2 SMNVEV (reference sequence). For the CDR3, the DNA is TGTGCCAGCAGGGACACTAACACAGATACGCAGTATTTT. This encodes CASRDTNTDTQYF.

The sample holds many counts of this clonotype. The chain couples TRBV30 to TRBJ1-5; a weak D match, TRBD1 (5 bases). There are 15 residues in the CDR3. CDR1 is GTSNPN, CDR2 SVGIG, per germline (reference sequence). V shed 0 bases and J shed 0 bases, with 9 bases lying between them. The CDR3 is CAWSVGQGSNQPQHF. The CDR3, as DNA: TGTGCCTGGAGTGTAGGGCAGGGTAGCAATCAGCCCCAGCATTTT.

In its sample, this clonotype was seen many times. The gene calls are TRBV29-1 and TRBJ2-7, with a weak D call TRBD1 (6 bases). V was shortened by 5 bases and J by 3 bases, with 17 bases between the two germline ends. The CDR3 is 14 amino acids. Germline V gene data show CDR1 as SQVTM and CDR2 as ANQGSEA. The CDR3 DNA reads as TGCAGCGTTATAGTACAGGGTGACTACTACGAGCAGTACTTC. This codes for CSVIVQGDYYEQYF.

The table lists this clonotype with many counts. The chain uses TRBV19 and TRBJ1-3; unclear D gene. This CDR3 region has 13 residues. With 5 bases removed from V and 0 bases from J, the gap between germline ends came to 5 bases. Germline values: CDR1 LNHDA, CDR2 SQIVND (reference sequence). The CDR3 sequence is CASSFISGNTIYF. CDR3 nucleotide sequence: TGTGCCAGTAGTTTCATCTCTGGAAACACCATATATTTT. Together with reference TRBV19 and TRBJ1-3, the CDR3 gives the full variable domain: DGGITQSPKYLFRKEGQNVTLSCEQNLNHDAMYWYRQDPGQGLRLIYYSQIVNDFQKGDIAEGYSVSREKKESFPLTVTSAQKNPTAFYLCASSFISGNTIYFGEGSWLTVV.

This clonotype showed up many times. This sequence joins TRBV5-1 and TRBJ2-5; TRBD1 matches at 7 bases. CDR3 length: 14 amino acids. Germline CDR1 is SGHRS and CDR2 is YFSETQ. V trimming: 1 base; J trimming: 4 bases; junction bases outside the gene matches: 4. In DNA, the CDR3 is TGCGCCAGCAGCTTGTTAGGGGGCGGAGAGACCCAGTACTTC. Its protein product is CASSLLGGGETQYF. Using reference TRBV5-1 and TRBJ2-5 for the parts outside the CDR3, the full variable domain is KAGVTQTPRYLIKTRGQQVTLSCSPISGHRSVSWYQQTPGQGLQFLFEYFSETQRNKGNFPGRFSGRQFSNSRSEMNVSTLELGDSALYLCASSLLGGGETQYFGPGTRLLVL.

This clonotype has ten or more counts. The chain recombines TRBV5-5 with TRBJ2-7; no clear D. V was shortened by 2 bases and J by 4 bases, with 10 bases between the two germline ends. The CDR3 contains 13 residues. Germline V gene sequence: CDR1 SGHKS, CDR2 YYEKEE (reference sequence). CDR3 in amino acids: CASSLLHTYEQYF. CDR3 nucleotide sequence: TGTGCCAGCAGCTTACTGCATACTTACGAGCAGTACTTC.

V is TRBV5-1 and J is TRBJ1-1; D gene uncertain. Per the germline V gene, CDR1 is SGHRS and CDR2 is YFSETQ. Trimming removed 4 bases at V and 1 base at J, with 11 bases between. This CDR3 has 14 residues. The CDR3 is CASSPGVANTEAFF. The CDR3 bases are TGCGCCAGCAGCCCTGGGGTGGCGAACACTGAAGCTTTCTTT. The variable domain in full, with the rest retrieved from reference TRBV5-1 and TRBJ1-1, is KAGVTQTPRYLIKTRGQQVTLSCSPISGHRSVSWYQQTPGQGLQFLFEYFSETQRNKGNFPGRFSGRQFSNSRSEMNVSTLELGDSALYLCASSPGVANTEAFFGQGTRLTVV.

This clonotype occurred a few times. V gene TRBV15 combines with J gene TRBJ2-5, with 7 nucleotides matching TRBD1. V trimming: 5 bases; J trimming: 1 base; junction bases outside the gene matches: 7. CDR3 length: 15 amino acids. Germline V gene sequence: CDR1 LNHNV, CDR2 YYDKDF (reference sequence). CDR3 region: CATSPRDSTQETQYF. CDR3 sequence (DNA): TGTGCCACCAGCCCGAGGGACAGCACCCAAGAGACCCAGTACTTC.

This clonotype came up many times. The chain carries TRBV27 and TRBJ1-1; possibly TRBD1 for D (5 bases). Germline CDR1 MNHEY, CDR2 SMNVEV (reference sequence). The germline V and J ends were trimmed by 5 bases and 11 bases, with 12 bases remaining between them. The CDR3 is made up of 11 amino acids. The CDR3 sequence is CASSKGWLAFF. In DNA, the CDR3 is TGTGCCAGCAGTAAGGGGTGGCTGGCTTTCTTT.

Ten or more counts support this clonotype. The CDR3 reads CASSRAGTGGSYEQYF. The CDR3 DNA is TGCGCCAGCAGCCGTGCCGGGACAGGGGGCTCCTACGAGCAGTACTTC. The chain employs TRBV4-1 and TRBJ2-7; TRBD1 matches 11 bases. Germline assignment: CDR1 MGHRA and CDR2 YSYEKL. The CDR3 totals 16 residues. V lost 4 bases, J lost 0 bases, and 5 bases stayed unmatched.

The rearrangement links TRBV5-1 to TRBJ1-1; unclear D gene. The V end lost 0 bases, the J end lost 0 bases, and 9 bases lay between the germline ends. This CDR3 comprises 15 residues. Germline V gives CDR1 SGHRS, CDR2 YFSETQ. CDR3 nucleotide sequence: TGCGCCAGCAGCTTGGAGTATAGGCTGAACACTGAAGCTTTCTTT. This sequence encodes CASSLEYRLNTEAFF.

As regards this clonotype: A read error may be the cause here, since a much bigger clone is one base away. The chain is built from TRBV3-1 and TRBJ2-7; D tentatively reads TRBD1 or TRBD2 (6 bases each). The CDR3 has 16 residues. V dropped 2 bases and J dropped 2 bases, with 16 bases sitting between them. Germline CDR1 is LGHDT and CDR2 is YNNKEL (reference sequence). In nucleotides, the CDR3 is TGTGCCAGCAGCCAATATCCCGGGGGCCCTCCCTACGAGCAGTACTTC. Amino acids: CASSQYPGGPPYEQYF.

This clonotype was recorded at least ten times. The chain uses TRBV5-1 and TRBJ2-5; TRBD1 agrees at 7 bases. The CDR3 runs 14 residues. V lost 4 bases and J lost 5; bases outside the gene matches: 8. CDR1 and CDR2 from the germline V gene are SGHRS and YFSETQ. As DNA, the CDR3 is TGCGCCAGCAGCACGACAGGGTCTGGGGAGACCCAGTACTTC. The encoded protein is CASSTTGSGETQYF.

There are many counts of this clonotype. The V gene is TRBV27, the J gene TRBJ2-7; D not certain. Germline V gene data show CDR1 as MNHEY and CDR2 as SMNVEV (reference sequence). This CDR3 spans 14 amino acids. Trimming pared 3 bases from V and 7 bases from J, leaving 16 bases between. In nucleotides, the CDR3 is TGTGCCAGCAGTTTCCGGGCCTACAACTTGGAGCAGTACTTC. It translates to CASSFRAYNLEQYF.